The next 17 T cell receptor beta chains were all read from a single sample in a study of identical twins. In TCRdb, the 5' RACE reads were re-called with MiXCR into one record per CDR3 protein. The table lists roughly 750,000 distinct CDR3 sequences, 20% to 25% of them singletons. These data are also associated with another study on T cells expressing NK-cell markers.

Specimen: PBMCs. These receptors originate from a woman younger than 35 in good health.

This clonotype has more than one count but fewer than ten. The chain recombines TRBV5-1 with TRBJ2-7; 8 bases agree with TRBD1. The V and J ends lost 2 bases and 6 bases, in that order; junction bases with no gene match: 16. CDR1 and CDR2 from the germline V gene are SGHRS and YFSETQ. The CDR3 length is 17 residues. The CDR3 nucleotides are TGCGCCAGCAGCTTTTCCAGGGGGCGGGACCTCGCTATCGAGCAGTACTTC. Protein: CASSFSRGRDLAIEQYF.

This clonotype occurred many times. The chain links TRBV25-1 to TRBJ2-1, with 8 bases identical to TRBD1. Unmatched junction bases numbered 14, after V lost 6 bases and J lost 4 bases. CDR3 length equals 17 residues. Looked up from germline, CDR1 is MGHDK and CDR2 is SYGVNS. The CDR3 reads CASSSRTGKGTYNEQFF. The CDR3 region has the DNA TGTGCCAGCAGCTCGCGGACAGGGAAGGGGACTTACAATGAGCAGTTCTTC.

The rearrangement uses TRBV5-6 and TRBJ2-7; TRBD2 might be the D (7 bases). This CDR3 contains 15 residues. CDR1 is SGHDT and CDR2 is YYEEEE in the germline V gene. Trimming shortened V by 0 bases and J by 6 bases, and 16 bases separated the two germline ends. As DNA, the CDR3 is TGTGCCAGCAGCTTGGAGGCGGGGGCCTCCCTCGAGCAGTACTTC. It yields the protein CASSLEAGASLEQYF.

This clonotype was seen many times. The chain has TRBV6-5 and TRBJ1-1; D is possibly TRBD1 (6 bases). This CDR3 comprises 13 residues. With 6 bases removed from V and 4 bases from J, the gap between germline ends came to 12 bases. CDR1 and CDR2 (germline): MNHEY, SVGAGI. The CDR3: CASSYRAPTEAFF. As DNA, the CDR3 is TGTGCCAGCAGCTACAGGGCACCCACTGAAGCTTTCTTT.

As for this clonotype: This likely comes from a read error, as the CDR3 has no conserved phenylalanine or tryptophan at its end. This rearrangement joins TRBV27 to TRBJ2-1, with TRBD1 identical over 7 bases. V trimming: 6 bases; J trimming: 10 bases; junction bases outside the gene matches: 6. The length of the CDR3 is 12 residues. Looked up from germline, CDR1 is MNHEY and CDR2 is SMNVEV (reference sequence). Written as DNA, the CDR3 is TGTGCCAGCAGCCAAACAGGGGTCGAGCAGTTCCTC. Translated, it gives CASSQTGVEQFL.

V usage is TRBV6-1 and J usage is TRBJ1-2; 8 nucleotides match TRBD1. J was trimmed by 7 bases and V by 7 bases; bases with no gene match: 14. Per the germline V gene, CDR1 is MNHNS and CDR2 is SASEGT. The length of the CDR3 is 15 residues. The CDR3, as DNA: TGTGCCAGCAACACGACAGGGGTTCCTTTCTGTGGCTACACCTTC. Its translation: CASNTTGVPFCGYTF.

This clonotype occurred a few times. In DNA form, the CDR3 reads TGCAGTGCACGACCAGCGGGCAGGGAGCAGTACTTC. It translates to CSARPAGREQYF. The chain joins TRBV20-1 to TRBJ2-7; D might be TRBD2 (6 bases). This CDR3 region has 12 residues. V was cut by 6 bases and J by 7 bases, with 16 bases left in between. Germline CDR1 is DFQATT and CDR2 is SNEGSKA (reference sequence).

This clonotype was seen many times. The chain has TRBV20-1 and TRBJ2-1; TRBD2 agrees at 10 bases. V was pared by 7 bases and J by 6 bases, with 9 bases of the junction left unmatched. The CDR3 is 14 amino acids. Germline V CDR1 and CDR2: DFQATT, SNEGSKA (reference sequence). The DNA of the CDR3 is TGCAGTGTTCAGACGGGACTAGCGCCCAATGAGCAGTTCTTC. Protein: CSVQTGLAPNEQFF.

This clonotype was counted at least ten times. V usage is TRBV7-9 and J usage is TRBJ2-1; D unresolved. V was cut by 5 bases and J by 10 bases, with 15 bases left in between. The CDR3 has 13 amino acids. CDR1 and CDR2 (germline): SEHNR, FQNEAQ (reference sequence). CDR3 bases: TGTGCCAGCAGCCTCGTCGGAGCCGGGGAGCAGTTCTTC. Residues: CASSLVGAGEQFF.

This clonotype has more than one count but fewer than ten. The V gene is TRBV20-1, the J gene TRBJ2-5; the match to TRBD2 covers 10 bases. Trimming at V came to 6 bases and at J to 3 bases, leaving 4 bases not matched to a gene. The CDR3 spans 13 residues. Germline CDR1 DFQATT, CDR2 SNEGSKA (reference sequence). The CDR3 coding sequence is TGCAGTGCCCCCAGCGGGAGGGAAGAGACCCAGTACTTC. The encoded protein is CSAPSGREETQYF.

The chain employs TRBV7-2 and TRBJ2-7; 9 nucleotides align to TRBD2. Germline V gene lookup returns CDR1 SGHTA and CDR2 FQGNSA. The CDR3 extends over 15 amino acids. J was trimmed by 5 bases and V by 1 base; bases with no gene match: 6. For the CDR3, the DNA is TGTGCCAGCAGCTTAGGGCTAGCGGGAACCCACGAGCAGTACTTC. Amino acid sequence: CASSLGLAGTHEQYF.

This chain links TRBV7-6 with TRBJ2-1, with D unresolved. The CDR3 length is 16 residues. Germline lookup yields CDR1 SGHVS and CDR2 FNYEAQ. Trimming pared 5 bases from V and 0 bases from J, leaving 14 bases between. This CDR3 is CASSPGTSSSYNEQFF. As DNA, the CDR3 is TGTGCCAGCAGCCCTGGAACCTCAAGCTCCTACAATGAGCAGTTCTTC.

This chain links TRBV24-1 with TRBJ2-1; D uncertain. V was pared by 6 bases and J by 5 bases, with 16 bases between. This CDR3 is 15 amino acids long. Germline values: CDR1 KGHDR, CDR2 SFDVKD. The CDR3 here is CATSSTEAGHNEQFF. For the CDR3, the DNA is TGTGCCACCAGTTCCACCGAGGCTGGACACAATGAGCAGTTCTTC.

The table lists this clonotype with a few counts. The V gene is TRBV7-9, the J gene TRBJ2-3; D is unresolved. The length of the CDR3 is 16 residues. Per the germline V gene, CDR1 is SEHNR and CDR2 is FQNEAQ (reference sequence). V dropped 0 bases and J dropped 0 bases, with 10 bases sitting between them. CDR3 region: CASSLAGGSSTDTQYF. In DNA, the CDR3 is TGTGCCAGCAGCTTAGCGGGCGGCAGCAGCACAGATACGCAGTATTTT. The whole variable domain, remainder taken from reference TRBV7-9 and TRBJ2-3, is DTGVSQNPRHKITKRGQNVTFRCDPISEHNRLYWYRQTLGQGPEFLTYFQNEAQLEKSRLLSDRFSAERPKGSFSTLEIQRTEQGDSAMYLCASSLAGGSSTDTQYFGPGTRLTVL.

This clonotype came up many times. The chain links TRBV6-1 to TRBJ1-2; D is unclear. The CDR3 loop spans 14 amino acids. Looked up from germline, CDR1 is MNHNS and CDR2 is SASEGT. Trimming removed 10 bases from V and 8 bases from J, with 23 bases in between. The CDR3 protein is CATWIGERIRGYTF. In DNA, the CDR3 is TGTGCCACCTGGATCGGAGAGCGTATCAGGGGCTACACCTTC.

This clonotype was seen only a few times. The gene calls are TRBV24-1 and TRBJ2-1; unclear D gene. The CDR3 has 15 amino acids. Looked up from germline, CDR1 is KGHDR and CDR2 is SFDVKD. The V end lost 3 bases, the J end lost 5 bases, and 13 bases lay between the germline ends. The CDR3 DNA sequence: TGTGCCACCAGTGATGCGGCGGCCCGGAACAATGAGCAGTTCTTC. The encoded protein is CATSDAAARNNEQFF.

This clonotype has at least ten counts. The chain carries TRBV12-3 or TRBV12-4 and TRBJ2-5, with D perhaps TRBD1 or TRBD2 (5 bases each). This CDR3 contains 11 residues. Trimming removed 3 bases from V and 7 bases from J, with 6 bases in between. The DNA of the CDR3 is TGTGCCAGCAGTTTGAGGGGGACCCAGTACTTC. Its translation is CASSLRGTQYF.